This T cell receptor beta chain was sequenced in a study of cytomegalovirus exposure and HLA in healthy donors. Study results and limitations: Most TCR sequences were seen very rarely across donors, but some public TCRs occurred in many.

The PCR used 60 Vbeta and 13 Jbeta primers. Profiled with immunoSEQ multiplex PCR; TCRdb holds only in-frame clones, not every one. The sample has some 88,000 clones; about 67% are singletons. On this clone itself: No antigen is known for it.

The V end lost 6 bases, the J end lost 3 bases, and 13 bases lay between the germline ends. CDR3 length: 14 residues. Germline V gives CDR1 MNHNY, CDR2 SVGAGI (reference sequence). The rearrangement links TRBV6-6 to TRBJ2-3; D is possibly TRBD2 (6 bases). Sequenced: PBMCs. This TCR was recovered from a woman aged 18 to 35 in good health and CMV-seropositive. Here the CDR3 reads CASRGGAGTDTQYF. CDR3 DNA: TGTGCCAGCAGGGGCGGGGCCGGGACAGATACGCAGTATTTT.